The 15 T cell receptor beta chains reported below all come from one sample, sequenced in a study of blood T cell repertoires in COVID-19. TCRdb's copy holds only in-frame clones and misses some; the assay was immunoSEQ multiplex PCR. Of 150,000 to 200,000 clones listed, approximately 80% are singletons. Sequencing was done on a sample of PBMCs or T cells enriched from blood (not recorded which). The receptors stem from a man in his forties who had recovered from COVID-19.

This chain links TRBV18 with TRBJ1-6; unclear D gene. The CDR3 consists of 14 residues. From germline, CDR1 is KGHSH and CDR2 LQKENI. V lost 5 bases and J 10 bases, leaving 15 bases between the germline ends. The DNA for the CDR3 is TGTGCCAGCTCAGTCACGTGGTCCGAGTCACCCCTCCACTTT. It codes for CASSVTWSESPLHF.

This clone was counted many times. This chain uses TRBV2 with TRBJ1-6, with D unresolved. The CDR3 runs to 13 residues. The V gene lost 6 bases and the J gene lost 10 bases, with 13 bases spanning the gap. CDR1 and CDR2 from the germline V gene are SNHLY and FYNNEI. The CDR3 region is CASRSSGFSPLHF. The CDR3 coding sequence is TGTGCCAGCAGGTCCTCAGGCTTCTCACCCCTCCACTTT.

This chain joins TRBV6-1 and TRBJ1-3; D gene unclear. The V gene's germline CDR1 is MNHNS and CDR2 SASEGT. Trimming left V 2 bases short and J 1 base short, with 12 bases between. The CDR3 contains 16 residues. The chain's CDR3 is CASSESDTPSGNTIYF. For the CDR3, the DNA is TGTGCCAGCAGTGAATCAGACACCCCTTCTGGAAACACCATATATTTT.

The chain recombines TRBV2 with TRBJ2-1; 11 bases map to TRBD2. Germline CDR1 and CDR2: SNHLY and FYNNEI. The CDR3 loop spans 16 amino acids. V dropped 7 bases and J dropped 4; count of bases not matched to a gene: 9. DNA for the CDR3: TGTGCCAGCACCAAGAATAGACTAGCGGGATACAATGAGCAGTTCTTC. Translated: CASTKNRLAGYNEQFF.

The V gene is TRBV18, the J gene TRBJ1-4; 8 bases map to TRBD1. CDR3 length equals 15 residues. The germline V gene encodes CDR1 KGHSH and CDR2 LQKENI. Unmatched junction bases numbered 8, after V lost 5 bases and J lost 6 bases. CDR3 in amino acids: CASSADRVRDEKLFF. DNA of the CDR3: TGTGCCAGCTCAGCGGACAGGGTCCGGGATGAAAAACTGTTTTTT.

The rearrangement joins TRBV6-1 to TRBJ2-1; TRBD1 aligns across 7 bases. CDR1 is MNHNS and CDR2 is SASEGT in the germline V gene. V lost 0 bases, J lost 6 bases, and 5 bases stayed unmatched. The CDR3 contains 15 residues. The CDR3 DNA is TGTGCCAGCAGTGAAGCCGGGACAGTGGCCAATGAGCAGTTCTTC. Translation: CASSEAGTVANEQFF.

The chain joins TRBV7-2 to TRBJ2-1; 8 nucleotides align to TRBD2. CDR1 and CDR2 from the germline V gene are SGHTA and FQGNSA. This CDR3 region has 16 residues. V dropped 5 bases and J dropped 15; count of bases not matched to a gene: 21. CDR3 nucleotides: TGTGCCAGCAGCCCGGGGGGGCAGGGTTACTCCTTACGAGGGTTCTTC. It codes for CASSPGGQGYSLRGFF.

The chain couples TRBV5-4 to TRBJ2-1; D is uncertain. The V end lost 1 base, the J end lost 7 bases, and 6 bases lay between the germline ends. This CDR3 region has 12 residues. Germline V gene data show CDR1 as SGHNT and CDR2 as YYREEE (reference sequence). The CDR3 coding sequence is TGTGCCAGCAGCTTGACCGGGAATGAGCAGTTCTTC. Residues: CASSLTGNEQFF.

The rearrangement joins TRBV2 to TRBJ1-3; weak D call: TRBD1 (5 bases). CDR1 is SNHLY and CDR2 is FYNNEI in the germline V gene. This CDR3 has 13 residues. The V and J ends lost 4 bases and 4 bases respectively, with 8 bases between them. This CDR3 reads CASSGGLGNTIYF. The CDR3 DNA is TGTGCCAGCAGTGGGGGCCTCGGAAACACCATATATTTT. Combining the CDR3 with reference TRBV2 and TRBJ1-3 gives the whole variable domain EPEVTQTPSHQVTQMGQEVILRCVPISNHLYFYWYRQILGQKVEFLVSFYNNEISEKSEIFDDQFSVERPDGSNFTLKIRSTKLEDSAMYFCASSGGLGNTIYFGEGSWLTVV.

This clone was recorded a few times. The chain has TRBV2 and TRBJ2-2; D is undetermined. Germline lookup yields CDR1 SNHLY and CDR2 FYNNEI. The CDR3 is made up of 15 amino acids. V shed 7 bases and J shed 0 bases, with 12 bases lying between them. The CDR3 region is CASTRGWTNTGELFF. Written as DNA, the CDR3 is TGTGCCAGCACTAGAGGCTGGACGAACACCGGGGAGCTGTTTTTT.

J is TRBJ2-7 and V is TRBV28; 12 positions agree with TRBD2. V lost 10 bases and J lost 2; bases outside the gene matches: 27. The germline gives CDR1 MDHEN, CDR2 SYDVKM. This CDR3 spans 21 amino acids. This chain's CDR3 is CATIGLAGGPNSLSNTYEQYF. CDR3 nucleotides: TGTGCCACCATAGGGCTAGCGGGAGGGCCGAATTCTCTGAGCAACACCTACGAGCAGTACTTC.

The chain is built from TRBV18 and TRBJ2-7; 14 bases line up with TRBD2. Germline lookup yields CDR1 KGHSH and CDR2 LQKENI. J lost 2 bases, V lost 3 bases, and 15 bases had no gene match. The CDR3 loop spans 20 amino acids. The CDR3 is CASSPGTGPTSGRGTYEQYF. In nucleotides, the CDR3 is TGTGCCAGCTCACCCGGGACAGGGCCGACTAGCGGGAGGGGAACCTACGAGCAGTACTTC.

CDR3 amino acids: CASSQGGTNEKLFF. The CDR3 DNA reads as TGTGCCAGCAGCCAGGGGGGTACTAATGAAAAACTGTTTTTT. V usage is TRBV9 and J usage is TRBJ1-4; 7 bases agree with TRBD1. This CDR3 has 14 residues. J gave up 2 bases and V 4 bases, and 2 bases lay outside the gene matches. Germline V gene sequence: CDR1 SGDLS, CDR2 YYNGEE.

The chain couples TRBV5-4 to TRBJ1-2, with 8 bases that match TRBD1. Trimming at V came to 4 bases and at J to 0 bases, leaving 5 bases not matched to a gene. The CDR3 has 15 residues. Germline V lookup: CDR1 SGHNT, CDR2 YYREEE (reference sequence). CDR3 in DNA: TGTGCCAGCAGCCCGGGGACAGGAGCTAACTATGGCTACACCTTC. As protein: CASSPGTGANYGYTF.

V gene TRBV4-3 combines with J gene TRBJ1-2; perhaps TRBD1 as D (6 bases). This CDR3 is 14 amino acids long. V lost 2 bases and J lost 2, with 9 bases in between. Germline CDR1 LGHNA, CDR2 YSLEER. CDR3 in amino acids: CASSQKTGNYGYTF. The CDR3 DNA reads as TGCGCCAGCAGCCAAAAGACAGGAAACTATGGCTACACCTTC.